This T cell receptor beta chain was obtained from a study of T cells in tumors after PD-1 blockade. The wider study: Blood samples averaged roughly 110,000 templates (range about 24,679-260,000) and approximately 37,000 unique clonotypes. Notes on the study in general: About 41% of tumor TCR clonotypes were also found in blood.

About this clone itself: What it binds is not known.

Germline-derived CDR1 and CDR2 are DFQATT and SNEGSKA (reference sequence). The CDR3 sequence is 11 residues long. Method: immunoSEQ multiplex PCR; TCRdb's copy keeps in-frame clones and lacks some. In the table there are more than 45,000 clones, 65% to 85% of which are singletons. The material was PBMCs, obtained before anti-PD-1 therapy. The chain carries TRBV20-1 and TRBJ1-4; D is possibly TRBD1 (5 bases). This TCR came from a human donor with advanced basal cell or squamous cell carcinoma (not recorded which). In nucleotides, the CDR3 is TGCGGGGGGGTAGCTAATGAAAAACTGTTTTTT. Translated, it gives CGGVANEKLFF.